This section outlines one T cell receptor (beta chain) sequence together with its context. What it binds is unknown. The data stem from a study of cytomegalovirus exposure and HLA in healthy donors. General observations from the study: The study dropped some indistinguishable V segments, TRBV6-2 and TRBV6-3 among them. Prior analysis indicated that the majority of TCR beta V segments exhibited productivity approximately 90% or approximately 30% of the time.

PCR amplification relied on 60 Vbeta primers (plus 13 Jbeta primers). The protocol was immunoSEQ multiplex PCR, while the TCRdb copy is restricted to in-frame clones and leaves out a portion. Of some 150,000 clones listed, under 70% are singletons. V dropped 3 bases and J dropped 6; count of bases not matched to a gene: 2. The length of the CDR3 is 13 residues. Per the germline V gene, CDR1 is LNHNV and CDR2 is YYDKDF (reference sequence). This chain connects TRBV15 to TRBJ2-1, with TRBD2 matching 7 bases. This receptor was taken from a woman aged 30 to 39 in good health and CMV-seropositive. Sequencing used PBMCs. CDR3 nucleotides: TGTGCCACCAGCAGTGGCGGGGGCAATGAGCAGTTCTTC. Translated, it gives CATSSGGGNEQFF.